Each of the 22 T cell receptor beta chains below was sequenced from the same sample in a study of T cells in Graves' hyperthyroidism and ophthalmopathy. RNA transcripts served as the template for amplifying TCR beta CDR3 regions. A set of HTBI primers served as the primers for a first-round RT-PCR of the TCR CDR3. Via MiXCR, TCRdb re-called the multiplex PCR reads, giving one row per CDR3 protein. The sample lists around 290,000 distinct CDR3 sequences, roughly 13% seen once, with roughly 7.7% in the top ten. The specimen was blood. The receptors were sampled from a woman in her 40s with Graves' hyperthyroidism.

This clonotype was counted a few times. The rearrangement uses TRBV27 and TRBJ2-7; D possibly corresponds to TRBD1 (5 bases). The CDR3 length is 15 residues. Germline CDR1 reads MNHEY; CDR2 reads SMNVEV (reference sequence). Trimming removed 6 bases at V and 5 bases at J, with 20 bases between. This CDR3 reads CASRPGSWGGHEQYF. CDR3 DNA: TGTGCCAGCAGACCAGGCAGTTGGGGCGGACACGAGCAGTACTTC.

This clonotype was observed many times. V and J are TRBV7-2 and TRBJ2-5; tentatively, D is TRBD1 (5 bases). The CDR3 totals 13 residues. The V and J ends lost 6 bases and 4 bases respectively, with 12 bases between them. CDR1 is SGHTA and CDR2 is FQGNSA in the germline V gene. CDR3 bases: TGTGCCAGCAGTCGACAGTTGGGAGAGACCCAGTACTTC. Encoded protein: CASSRQLGETQYF.

This clonotype was counted many times. The chain couples TRBV20-1 to TRBJ2-5, with 14 bases aligning to TRBD2. In germline, CDR1 is DFQATT, CDR2 SNEGSKA (reference sequence). With V trimmed by 4 bases and J by 0 bases, 4 bases remained unmatched. The CDR3 extends over 16 amino acids. CDR3 bases: TGCAGTGCTACCGGGACTAGCGGGAGCCACCAAGAGACCCAGTACTTC. Amino acid sequence: CSATGTSGSHQETQYF.

This clonotype occurred a few times. The chain carries TRBV28 and TRBJ2-7, with D possibly TRBD2 on 5 matching bases. Germline loops: CDR1 MDHEN, CDR2 SYDVKM. V shed 5 bases and J shed 6 bases, with 14 bases lying between them. The CDR3 contains 13 residues. The CDR3 region is CASSAADLGEQYF. CDR3 DNA sequence: TGTGCCAGCAGTGCGGCGGACTTGGGCGAGCAGTACTTC.

The chain links TRBV3-1 to TRBJ2-7; either TRBD1 or TRBD2 may fit D (5 bases each). The V gene's germline CDR1 is LGHDT and CDR2 YNNKEL (reference sequence). Trimming shortened V by 0 bases and J by 2 bases, and 14 bases separated the two germline ends. The CDR3 spans 16 residues. The CDR3, as DNA: TGTGCCAGCAGCCAAGAACCGGGGCAGCTAGCCTACGAGCAGTACTTC. It codes for CASSQEPGQLAYEQYF.

CDR3 amino acids: CASSDSAESTDTQYF. CDR3 sequence (DNA): TGTGCCAGCAGTGACTCGGCGGAGAGCACAGATACGCAGTATTTT. This rearrangement joins TRBV6-4 to TRBJ2-3; D uncertain. V dropped 0 bases and J dropped 0 bases, with 7 bases sitting between them. CDR3 length: 15 residues. Germline CDR1 reads MRHNA; CDR2 reads SNTAGT.

This clonotype was counted ten times or more. V is TRBV27 and J is TRBJ1-1; tentatively, D is TRBD1 (5 bases). The CDR3 runs to 15 residues. Deletions cut 4 bases from V and 3 bases from J, with 15 bases between. In germline, CDR1 is MNHEY, CDR2 SMNVEV (reference sequence). CDR3 nucleotides: TGTGCCAGCAGTTACCCAAGGGGCGTCGACACTGAAGCTTTCTTT. This codes for CASSYPRGVDTEAFF.

The rearrangement joins TRBV29-1 to TRBJ2-7; perhaps D is TRBD1 or TRBD2 (6 bases each). This CDR3 comprises 13 residues. Germline values: CDR1 SQVTM, CDR2 ANQGSEA. V was clipped by 3 bases and J by 4 bases, with 13 bases between them. CDR3 protein: CSVEPGGGYEQYF. DNA of the CDR3: TGCAGCGTTGAGCCCGGGGGCGGATACGAGCAGTACTTC.

The chain carries TRBV2 and TRBJ1-2; 9 bases match TRBD1. From germline, CDR1 is SNHLY and CDR2 FYNNEI. This CDR3 region has 14 residues. The junction had 4 bases not matched to a gene; V was cut back by 8 bases and J by 0 bases. The CDR3 DNA follows: TGTGCCAGCGGGGGACAGGGTCCTAACTATGGCTACACCTTC. This codes for CASGGQGPNYGYTF.

This clonotype was counted many times. The V and J genes are TRBV2 and TRBJ2-3, with 7 positions matching TRBD2. The CDR3 is 17 amino acids. After removal of 8 bases from V and 1 base from J, the junction contained 15 bases not matched to a gene. From germline, CDR1 is SNHLY and CDR2 FYNNEI. The CDR3 here is CASSRAGDSRGTDTQYF. The DNA of the CDR3 is TGTGCCAGCTCTCGGGCGGGAGACTCCCGGGGCACAGATACGCAGTATTTT.

The V call is TRBV6-1, the J call TRBJ2-3, with 10 nucleotides matching TRBD1. Germline lookup yields CDR1 MNHNS and CDR2 SASEGT. J was trimmed by 3 bases and V by 4 bases; bases with no gene match: 10. This CDR3 is 17 amino acids long. CDR3 DNA: TGTGCCAGCAGTGCTGGGACAGGGGCCTATGGAACAGATACGCAGTATTTT. Encoded protein: CASSAGTGAYGTDTQYF.

This clonotype was detected ten times or more. V gene TRBV28 combines with J gene TRBJ2-6, with a possible D match to TRBD1 (5 bases). V was shortened by 2 bases and J by 12 bases, with 14 bases between the two germline ends. From germline, CDR1 is MDHEN and CDR2 SYDVKM. This CDR3 contains 14 residues. The CDR3 nucleotides read TGTGCCAGCAGTTTACACACCATGGGGCCCGTCCTGACTTTC. This codes for CASSLHTMGPVLTF.

This chain links TRBV15 with TRBJ1-4; D gene ambiguous. The germline V gene has CDR1 LNHNV and CDR2 YYDKDF (reference sequence). This CDR3 has 16 amino acids. Trimming removed 0 bases from V and 2 bases from J, with 10 bases in between. The CDR3 DNA reads TGTGCCACCAGCAGAGATTACGGAGCGACTAATGAAAAACTGTTTTTT. This translates into CATSRDYGATNEKLFF.

The CDR3 coding sequence is TGCGCCAGCAGCAGGGGCTTCGCAACTAATGAAAAACTGTTTTTT. The encoded protein is CASSRGFATNEKLFF. V gene TRBV5-1 combines with J gene TRBJ1-4, with D tentatively TRBD1 (5 bases). Trimming removed 4 bases from V and 0 bases from J, with 10 bases in between. CDR3 size: 15 residues. Germline loops: CDR1 SGHRS, CDR2 YFSETQ.

This clonotype was picked up many times. The chain carries TRBV20-1 and TRBJ1-5; the D gene is possibly TRBD1 (5 bases). Trimming removed 6 bases at V and 4 bases at J, with 22 bases between. Germline V lookup: CDR1 DFQATT, CDR2 SNEGSKA (reference sequence). The CDR3 is made up of 16 amino acids. Here the CDR3 DNA reads TGCAGTGCCCGGGTTGCGACGGGGGGATGGAATCAGCCCCAGCATTTT. As protein: CSARVATGGWNQPQHF.

On this clonotype itself: Being one base from a much bigger clone, this may be a read error. The J gene is TRBJ1-1, the V gene TRBV10-1, with D perhaps TRBD1 (5 bases). The germline V gene has CDR1 WNHNN and CDR2 SYGVQD (reference sequence). CDR3 size: 14 residues. CDR3 amino acids: CASSRPREDTAAFF. DNA of the CDR3: TGCGCCAGCAGTAGGCCCAGGGAGGACACTGCAGCTTTCTTT.

This clonotype was counted at least ten times. The chain has TRBV7-3 and TRBJ2-1, with a tentative D call TRBD1 (6 bases). The CDR3 is 15 residues long. Trimming cost V 5 bases and J 7 bases, with 18 bases left between them. Per germline, CDR1 SGHTA and CDR2 FQGTGA. DNA for the CDR3: TGTGCCAGCAGCCGGGGACAAACCACGCGAAATGAGCAGTTCTTC. Residues: CASSRGQTTRNEQFF. The full variable domain, in which reference TRBV7-3 and TRBJ2-1 provide the parts outside the CDR3, is GAGVSQTPSNKVTEKGKYVELRCDPISGHTALYWYRQSLGQGPEFLIYFQGTGAADDSGLPNDRFFAVRPEGSVSTLKIQRTERGDSAVYLCASSRGQTTRNEQFFGPGTRLTVL.

At least ten counts were recorded for this clonotype. V gene TRBV28 combines with J gene TRBJ2-5; 7 bases map to TRBD2. This CDR3 region has 13 residues. Per the germline V gene, CDR1 is MDHEN and CDR2 is SYDVKM. The junction had 9 bases not matched to a gene; V was cut back by 11 bases and J by 3 bases. The CDR3 protein is CAGSGAGEETQYF. In DNA form, the CDR3 reads TGTGCCGGATCCGGTGCGGGAGAAGAGACCCAGTACTTC.

The sample holds many counts of this clonotype. The chain combines TRBV27 with TRBJ2-1; 9 bases agree with TRBD2. V gave up 3 bases and J gave up 4 bases; unmatched junction bases: 7. The CDR3 covers 16 residues. The germline V gene encodes CDR1 MNHEY and CDR2 SMNVEV (reference sequence). The CDR3 bases are TGTGCCAGCAGTTTGAGGCGACTAGCGGAGTACAATGAGCAGTTCTTC. It translates to CASSLRRLAEYNEQFF.

This clonotype showed up just a few times. This chain joins TRBV20-1 and TRBJ2-3, with 7 bases fitting TRBD2. Germline V CDR1 and CDR2: DFQATT, SNEGSKA (reference sequence). The CDR3 loop spans 14 amino acids. V lost 5 bases, J lost 0 bases, and 5 bases stayed unmatched. CDR3 loop: CSALVGGSTDTQYF. CDR3 nucleotides: TGCAGTGCTCTAGTCGGGGGGAGCACAGATACGCAGTATTTT.

This clonotype came up a few times. Here the CDR3 DNA reads TGTGCCAGCAGTATCAGCGGGTATGATGAAAAACTGTTTTTT. It yields the protein CASSISGYDEKLFF. This chain joins TRBV27 and TRBJ1-4; D ambiguous. Germline CDR1 MNHEY, CDR2 SMNVEV (reference sequence). Trimming removed 5 bases from V and 6 bases from J, with 13 bases in between. This CDR3 has 14 amino acids.

The chain combines TRBV6-4 with TRBJ2-1; TRBD2 might be the D (6 bases). Germline CDR1 reads MRHNA; CDR2 reads SNTAGT. V lost 3 bases to trimming and J lost 0 bases, with 9 bases between them. The CDR3 has 15 amino acids. This CDR3 reads CASSEGSGSYNEQFF. The CDR3 region has the DNA TGTGCCAGCAGTGAAGGTAGCGGCTCCTACAATGAGCAGTTCTTC.